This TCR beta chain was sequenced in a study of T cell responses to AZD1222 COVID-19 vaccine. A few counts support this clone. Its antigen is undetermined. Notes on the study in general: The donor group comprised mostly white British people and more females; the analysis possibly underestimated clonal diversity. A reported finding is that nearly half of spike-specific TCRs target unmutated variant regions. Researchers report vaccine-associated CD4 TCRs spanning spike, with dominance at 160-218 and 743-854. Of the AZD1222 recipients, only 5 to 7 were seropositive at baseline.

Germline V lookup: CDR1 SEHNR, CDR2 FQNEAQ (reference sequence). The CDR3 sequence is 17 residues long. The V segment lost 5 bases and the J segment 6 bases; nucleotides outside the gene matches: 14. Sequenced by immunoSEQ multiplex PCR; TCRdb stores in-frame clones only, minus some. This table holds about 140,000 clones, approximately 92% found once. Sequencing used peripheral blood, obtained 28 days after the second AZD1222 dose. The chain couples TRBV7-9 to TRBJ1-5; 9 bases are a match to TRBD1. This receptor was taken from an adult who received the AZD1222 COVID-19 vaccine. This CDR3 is CASSITGGEIRGQPQHF. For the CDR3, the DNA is TGTGCCAGCAGCATTACAGGGGGCGAAATCAGGGGTCAGCCCCAGCATTTT. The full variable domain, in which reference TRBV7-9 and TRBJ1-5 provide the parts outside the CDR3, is DTGVSQNPRHKITKRGQNVTFRCDPISEHNRLYWYRQTLGQGPEFLTYFQNEAQLEKSRLLSDRFSAERPKGSFSTLEIQRTEQGDSAMYLCASSITGGEIRGQPQHFGDGTRLSIL.